The sequence of this T cell receptor (beta chain) was determined in a study of T cell clones after liver transplantation. CD3+CD4+ and CD3+CD8+ cells were FACS-sorted from thawed unstimulated PBMCs. The table came from immunoSEQ multiplex PCR; TCRdb's copy has only in-frame clones and leaves some out. There are tens of thousands of clones in the sample; about four fifths occur only once, and approximately 0.79% lies in the top ten. Germline V gives CDR1 LNHDA, CDR2 SQIVND (reference sequence). V lost 3 bases to trimming and J lost 0 bases, with 9 bases between them. The length of the CDR3 is 15 residues.

The sequence came from a human patient who received a liver transplant. Some T cells may originate from the graft donor. The chain combines TRBV19 with TRBJ1-3; no clear D gene. The sequencing used CD4+ T cells from blood, collected 12 months after liver transplant. The CDR3 DNA sequence: TGTGCCAGTAGTATGAAGACACTCTCTGGAAACACCATATATTTT. This codes for CASSMKTLSGNTIYF. Full variable domain (missing parts from reference TRBV19 and TRBJ1-3): DGGITQSPKYLFRKEGQNVTLSCEQNLNHDAMYWYRQDPGQGLRLIYYSQIVNDFQKGDIAEGYSVSREKKESFPLTVTSAQKNPTAFYLCASSMKTLSGNTIYFGEGSWLTVV.